This T cell receptor beta chain was found in a study of human T cells and chemical hapten exposure. This CDR3 is built from 14 residues. Germline V CDR1 and CDR2: MDHEN, SYDVKM. Trimming removed 4 bases from V and 2 bases from J; junction bases left unmatched: 5. TCRdb independently ran MiXCR on the RACE reads; one entry per CDR3 protein. The sample records about 190,000 distinct CDR3 sequences, under 30% being singletons. Specified time point: patch test 3, about 24 weeks after DPC sensitization. Treatment denoted: therapeutic diphenylcyclopropenone sensitization with weekly scalp DPC. This rearrangement joins TRBV28 to TRBJ2-7, with TRBD1 identical over 7 bases. Sequenced material: whole blood, taken in connection with sensitization to the hapten diphenylcyclopropenone (DPC). This TCR was recovered from a middle-aged woman with alopecia areata. Some clones in this sample may be carry-over from other donors' samples. In DNA form, the CDR3 reads TGTGCCAGCAGTTCAGGACAGGAAACCTACGAGCAGTACTTC. This translates into CASSSGQETYEQYF.